These T cell receptor beta chains were read from a single sample in a study of a mutant IDH1 vaccine in newly diagnosed glioma. Profiling relied on immunoSEQ multiplex PCR, and the TCRdb table lists in-frame clones only, not all of them. The table lists approximately 100,000 clones, about 90% of them singletons. Sequenced material: PBMCs, taken from a glioma patient treated with radiotherapy, temozolomide or both. The receptors here all came from a woman between 50 and 59 years old with glioma. The CDR3 runs from the conserved cysteine through the conserved F or W. D genes are given only for firm matches. Only part of the rows carry a size: once, few, many, or a class if the clone is expanded.

clone_size	d_call	cdr3_length	j_call	v_call	cdr3_aa	cdr3_nt
-	TRBD1	14	TRBJ1-4	TRBV5-1	CASSTRTGFEKLFF	TGCGCCAGCAGCACCAGGACAGGGTTTGAAAAACTGTTTTTT
-	TRBD1	17	TRBJ1-1	TRBV19	CASSFTGTGGGNTEAFF	TGTGCCAGTAGTTTCACCGGGACAGGGGGTGGAAACACTGAAGCTTTCTTT
once	TRBD2	16	TRBJ2-3	TRBV27	CASRRVAGGGTDTQYF	TGTGCCAGCAGGAGAGTAGCGGGAGGTGGCACAGATACGCAGTATTTT
-	-	15	TRBJ2-3	TRBV7-4	CASSAREGVTDTQYF	TGTGCCAGCAGCGCCCGAGAAGGGGTCACAGATACGCAGTATTTT
-	-	16	TRBJ2-7	TRBV5-1	CASSLEPGVEAYEQYF	TGCGCCAGCAGCTTGGAACCGGGGGTAGAGGCCTACGAGCAGTACTTC
-	-	15	TRBJ1-5	TRBV6-1	CASSTPRGHNQPQHF	TGTGCCAGCAGTACCCCGCGGGGGCACAATCAGCCCCAGCATTTT
-	-	15	TRBJ2-7	TRBV6-5	CASSYVGVRGDEQYF	TGTGCCAGCAGTTACGTAGGGGTTCGGGGAGACGAGCAGTACTTC
-	-	15	TRBJ2-1	TRBV5-1	CASSSLTGTYNEQFF	TGCGCCAGCAGCTCACTTACCGGGACCTACAATGAGCAGTTCTTC
once	-	15	TRBJ2-1	TRBV27	CASSSWRDPLNEQFF	TGTGCCAGCAGTTCCTGGCGGGACCCCCTCAATGAGCAGTTCTTC
-	TRBD2	13	TRBJ2-7	TRBV15	CATGLAETYEQYF	TGTGCGACTGGACTAGCGGAAACCTACGAGCAGTACTTC
-	-	17	TRBJ2-1	TRBV14	CASSRDRRPTSYNEQFF	TGTGCCAGCAGCCGAGACAGGCGACCGACCTCCTACAATGAGCAGTTCTTC
-	-	16	TRBJ1-5	TRBV10-3	CAISESKAARDQPQHF	TGTGCCATCAGTGAGTCCAAAGCGGCCCGGGATCAGCCCCAGCATTTT
-	-	15	TRBJ2-7	TRBV15	CATSRDKQGPYEQYF	TGTGCCACCAGCAGAGATAAGCAGGGTCCCTACGAGCAGTACTTC
-	TRBD2	13	TRBJ2-5	TRBV25-1	CARPSGGQETQYF	TGTGCCAGGCCTAGCGGAGGTCAGGAGACCCAGTACTTC
-	-	12	TRBJ2-5	TRBV19	CASRGAGETQYF	TGTGCCAGTCGGGGGGCAGGAGAGACCCAGTACTTC
-	-	13	TRBJ2-7	TRBV7-9	CASAEGNSYEQYF	TGTGCCAGCGCTGAGGGCAACTCCTACGAGCAGTACTTC
-	TRBD1	15	TRBJ2-7	TRBV6-5	CASSYSRQGLRAQYF	TGTGCCAGCAGTTACTCTAGACAGGGCCTTCGTGCGCAGTACTTC
-	TRBD1	15	TRBJ1-3	TRBV15	CATSADRGRGNTIYF	TGTGCCACCAGCGCGGACAGGGGGCGAGGAAACACCATATATTTT
-	-	13	TRBJ2-4	TRBV27	CASSTRGESIQYF	TGTGCCAGCAGTACCAGGGGCGAGAGCATTCAGTACTTC
once	-	11	TRBJ1-2	TRBV20-1	CSARRGQGYTF	TGCAGTGCTAGAAGGGGTCAAGGCTACACCTTC
-	TRBD1	14	TRBJ1-5	TRBV27	CASSLVRGHQPQHF	TGTGCCAGCAGTTTAGTCAGGGGGCATCAGCCCCAGCATTTT
-	-	14	TRBJ1-6	TRBV7-8	CASSLGVGGSPLHF	TGTGCCAGCAGCTTAGGAGTAGGTGGGTCACCCCTCCACTTT
-	-	13	TRBJ1-1	TRBV19	CASSIGSGGEAFF	TGTGCCAGTAGTATAGGATCCGGGGGTGAAGCTTTCTTT